These 19 T cell receptor beta chains originate from one sample sequenced in a study of brain T cells in children with intractable seizures. The protocol was immunoSEQ multiplex PCR, while the TCRdb copy is restricted to in-frame clones and leaves out a portion. There are 300,000 to 400,000 clones in the sample; about 94% occur only once, and approximately 5% lies in the top ten. Sample time point: blood from clinic visit 5 months post-surgery; TSC patient then seizure free. Here the sequenced sample was peripheral blood, taken around 5 months after surgery. The origin of the receptors is a boy younger than two with tuberous sclerosis and intractable seizures.

The chain employs TRBV5-4 and TRBJ2-3; 7 positions match TRBD1. The V gene end was trimmed by 3 bases and the J gene end by 4 bases; junction bases not matched to a gene: 5. Germline V lookup: CDR1 SGHNT, CDR2 YYREEE (reference sequence). The CDR3 length is 14 residues. The CDR3 sequence: CASSSDRYADTQYF. DNA of the CDR3: TGTGCCAGCAGCTCGGACAGGTATGCAGATACGCAGTATTTT. Looking up the rest from reference TRBV5-4 and TRBJ2-3 gives the full variable domain: ETGVTQSPTHLIKTRGQQVTLRCSSQSGHNTVSWYQQALGQGPQFIFQYYREEENGRGNFPPRFSGLQFPNYSSELNVNALELDDSALYLCASSSDRYADTQYFGPGTRLTVL.

V gene TRBV19 combines with J gene TRBJ1-6, with no clear D. From germline, CDR1 is LNHDA and CDR2 SQIVND (reference sequence). Between the trimmed V and J ends, which lost 6 bases and 9 bases, there was a span of 12 bases. The CDR3 loop spans 13 amino acids. CDR3 region: CASRRTLGSPLHF. The CDR3 region has the DNA TGTGCCAGTAGACGGACCTTAGGTTCACCCCTCCACTTT.

The chain couples TRBV7-9 to TRBJ2-1; D call uncertain. This CDR3 comprises 12 residues. V was cut by 4 bases and J by 4 bases, with 5 bases left in between. CDR1 and CDR2 from the germline V gene are SEHNR and FQNEAQ (reference sequence). This CDR3 reads CASSSPYNEQFF. In DNA, the CDR3 is TGTGCCAGCAGCTCTCCATACAATGAGCAGTTCTTC.

The chain's CDR3 is CASSFRGSYGYTF. Written as DNA, the CDR3 is TGTGCCAGCAGTTTTCGGGGGAGTTATGGCTACACCTTC. The chain employs TRBV27 and TRBJ1-2; D possibly corresponds to TRBD1 (5 bases). The CDR3 contains 13 residues. V was clipped by 3 bases and J by 5 bases, with 10 bases between them. The V gene's germline CDR1 is MNHEY and CDR2 SMNVEV (reference sequence).

J is TRBJ1-5 and V is TRBV5-5; perhaps TRBD1 as D (6 bases). V shed 0 bases and J shed 6 bases, with 13 bases lying between them. The CDR3 sequence is 15 residues long. Germline V gives CDR1 SGHKS, CDR2 YYEKEE (reference sequence). The CDR3 reads CASSLAGGGRQPQHF. In DNA, the CDR3 is TGTGCCAGCAGCTTGGCCGGAGGGGGACGTCAGCCCCAGCATTTT.

The rearrangement joins TRBV28 to TRBJ2-7; D uncertain. There are 15 residues in the CDR3. Trimming shortened V by 0 bases and J by 4 bases, and 13 bases separated the two germline ends. Germline V gives CDR1 MDHEN, CDR2 SYDVKM. This CDR3 is CASSLWSDVGYEQYF. CDR3 sequence (DNA): TGTGCCAGCAGTTTATGGTCTGACGTTGGGTACGAGCAGTACTTC. The full variable domain, completed using reference TRBV28 and TRBJ2-7, is DVKVTQSSRYLVKRTGEKVFLECVQDMDHENMFWYRQDPGLGLRLIYFSYDVKMKEKGDIPEGYSVSREKKERFSLILESASTNQTSMYLCASSLWSDVGYEQYFGPGTRLTVT.

This rearrangement joins TRBV9 to TRBJ1-6, with D tentatively TRBD1 (6 bases). V gave up 3 bases and J gave up 7 bases, with 14 bases separating them. In germline, CDR1 is SGDLS, CDR2 YYNGEE. This CDR3 has 15 amino acids. CDR3 bases: TGTGCCAGCAGCGCGGAGGACAGCAAAAATTCACCCCTCCACTTT. Its protein is CASSAEDSKNSPLHF. Supplemented by reference TRBV9 and TRBJ1-6, the full variable domain reads DSGVTQTPKHLITATGQRVTLRCSPRSGDLSVYWYQQSLDQGLQFLIQYYNGEERAKGNILERFSAQQFPDLHSELNLSSLELGDSALYFCASSAEDSKNSPLHFGNGTRLTVT.

The chain carries TRBV6-5 and TRBJ2-7, with D possibly matching TRBD1 (6 bases). Trimming shortened V by 8 bases and J by 5 bases, and 22 bases separated the two germline ends. CDR3 length: 15 residues. Germline V gene lookup returns CDR1 MNHEY and CDR2 SVGAGI. This CDR3 reads CASWGGSQGGHEQYF. CDR3 bases: TGTGCCAGCTGGGGTGGCTCACAGGGCGGCCACGAGCAGTACTTC.

V is TRBV6-5 and J is TRBJ1-4, with D perhaps TRBD1 (5 bases). V was shortened by 2 bases and J by 12 bases, with 10 bases between the two germline ends. CDR3 size: 12 residues. CDR1 is MNHEY, CDR2 SVGAGI, per germline. The CDR3 DNA sequence: TGTGCCAGCAGTTACCCGGCGGGGGAACTGTTTTTT. This translates into CASSYPAGELFF.

The chain combines TRBV18 with TRBJ2-4; tentative D call: TRBD1 (6 bases). V was shortened by 4 bases and J by 0 bases, with 16 bases between the two germline ends. The length of the CDR3 is 17 residues. CDR1 and CDR2 from the germline V gene are KGHSH and LQKENI. The CDR3 nucleotides are TGTGCCAGCTCACAACAGGGAATTGGGTTAGCCAAAAACATTCAGTACTTC. Its protein is CASSQQGIGLAKNIQYF.

The chain carries TRBV4-1 and TRBJ1-1; the D is unclear. V lost 0 bases, J lost 2 bases, and 10 bases lay in between. Germline CDR1 MGHRA, CDR2 YSYEKL. CDR3 length: 15 amino acids. As DNA, the CDR3 is TGCGCCAGCAGCCAAGAAGAGGTGTTAAACACTGAAGCTTTCTTT. Protein: CASSQEEVLNTEAFF.

Regarding this clone: A read error may account for a junction end that differs from germline. The V gene is TRBV7-7, the J gene TRBJ2-5; D is possibly TRBD1 or TRBD2 (7 bases each). This CDR3 has 15 amino acids. Germline-derived CDR1 and CDR2 are SSHAT and FNYEAQ (reference sequence). The CDR3 sequence is CASSPGGGLRETQYF. Here the CDR3 DNA reads TGTGCTAGCAGCCCAGGGGGGGGGTTGAGAGAGACCCAGTACTTC.

This chain uses TRBV5-1 with TRBJ1-2; no firm D call. The germline V gene encodes CDR1 SGHRS and CDR2 YFSETQ. The CDR3 is made up of 13 amino acids. The V end was cut by 1 base, the J end by 1 base, with 5 bases between. The CDR3 DNA follows: TGCGCCAGCAGCTTGAGTAATAACTATGGCTACACCTTC. Its translation: CASSLSNNYGYTF.

The chain combines TRBV19 with TRBJ2-3, with 8 positions matching TRBD2. The J segment lost 2 bases and the V segment lost 8 bases, leaving 6 bases of the junction unmatched. Germline loops: CDR1 LNHDA, CDR2 SQIVND (reference sequence). The CDR3 spans 14 residues. The CDR3 protein is CASFSGAYTDTQYF. Here the CDR3 DNA reads TGTGCCAGTTTTAGCGGGGCCTACACAGATACGCAGTATTTT.

CDR3 in amino acids: CASTSDRVGENEQFF. The CDR3 nucleotides read TGTGCCAGCACCTCCGACAGGGTGGGTGAAAATGAGCAGTTCTTC. This chain links TRBV6-5 with TRBJ2-1; 7 nucleotides agree with TRBD1. There are 15 residues in the CDR3. Germline assignment: CDR1 MNHEY and CDR2 SVGAGI. The ends lost 7 bases at V and 7 bases at J; junction bases unmatched: 13.

The V gene is TRBV6-1, the J gene TRBJ2-7; D gene uncertain. From germline, CDR1 is MNHNS and CDR2 SASEGT. CDR3 length: 12 residues. The ends were cut back, 1 base at V and 10 bases at J, with 11 bases in the middle. CDR3 bases: TGTGCCAGCAGTGAAGACATCTTTGGCCAGTACTTC. It is translated as CASSEDIFGQYF.

This chain uses TRBV6-5 with TRBJ2-1; no clear D gene. This CDR3 is 13 amino acids long. Germline V gene lookup returns CDR1 MNHEY and CDR2 SVGAGI. Trimming cost V 0 bases and J 9 bases, with 9 bases left between them. CDR3 nucleotides: TGTGCCAGCAGTTACTCGACGGCCACTGAGCAGTTCTTC. Translation gives CASSYSTATEQFF.

The chain uses TRBV3-1 (or the pseudogene TRBV3-2) and TRBJ1-6; 11 bases are shared with TRBD1. CDR1 and CDR2 (germline): LGHDT, YNNKEL (reference sequence). The junction had 4 bases not matched to a gene; V was cut back by 0 bases and J by 9 bases. The CDR3 has 16 residues. The CDR3 here is CASSQESGTGGSPLHF. The CDR3, as DNA: TGTGCCAGCAGCCAAGAATCCGGGACAGGGGGTTCACCCCTCCACTTT.

This sequence joins TRBV4-1 and TRBJ2-7; possible D gene TRBD1, 6 bases. This CDR3 is built from 15 residues. Germline values: CDR1 MGHRA, CDR2 YSYEKL. Between the trimmed V and J ends, which lost 3 bases and 2 bases, there was a span of 14 bases. The CDR3 DNA follows: TGCGCCAGCAGCCACGCGACAGGCGCTACCTACGAGCAGTACTTC. Protein product: CASSHATGATYEQYF.